The next 13 T cell receptor beta chains were all read from a single sample in a study of T cells in localized non-small cell lung cancer. Method: immunoSEQ multiplex PCR; TCRdb's copy keeps in-frame clones and lacks some. The repertoire consists of 45,000 to 60,000 clones, with about 88% occurring once and the leading ten covering 2% to 3%. The material was PBMCs, obtained before any cancer treatment. Receptors were obtained from a man aged 40-75 years with stage II lung adenocarcinoma.

The rearrangement uses TRBV30 and TRBJ1-2; 8 bases map to TRBD1. CDR3 length: 14 residues. V lost 0 bases, J lost 8 bases, and 8 bases stayed unmatched. CDR1 GTSNPN and CDR2 SVGIG come from the germline V gene (reference sequence). The CDR3 region has the DNA TGTGCCTGGAGTGTACAGGCGACAGGGGCCGGCTACACCTTC. It codes for CAWSVQATGAGYTF.

The rearrangement links TRBV2 to TRBJ1-2, with D possibly being TRBD1 (5 bases). CDR1 and CDR2 (germline): SNHLY, FYNNEI. The CDR3 covers 11 residues. V lost 7 bases, J lost 12 bases, and 15 bases lay in between. In DNA form, the CDR3 reads TGTGCCAGCAAGCTCGGGGGGGTACACACCTTC. Protein product: CASKLGGVHTF.

CDR3 residues: CASSPGLAGDEQYV. In DNA, the CDR3 is TGTGCCAGCAGCCCGGGACTAGCAGGGGACGAGCAGTACGTC. The gene calls are TRBV2 and TRBJ2-7; TRBD2 matches at 9 bases. The trim removed 6 bases at V and 5 bases at J, leaving 8 bases unmatched. The CDR3 sequence is 14 residues long. From germline, CDR1 is SNHLY and CDR2 FYNNEI.

V is TRBV19 and J is TRBJ1-5; D is undetermined. Looked up from germline, CDR1 is LNHDA and CDR2 is SQIVND (reference sequence). The CDR3 spans 15 residues. V was trimmed by 0 bases and J by 0 bases, leaving 6 bases between them. Written as DNA, the CDR3 is TGTGCCAGTAGTATAGAAAGGAATAGCAATCAGCCCCAGCATTTT. It yields the protein CASSIERNSNQPQHF.

This chain joins TRBV11-2 and TRBJ1-1; D gene ambiguous. Trimming removed 1 base at V and 7 bases at J, with 10 bases between. CDR1 and CDR2 from the germline V gene are SGHAT and FQNNGV. The CDR3 runs 13 residues. This CDR3 reads CASSLAYGREAFF. The CDR3 bases are TGTGCCAGCAGCTTAGCGTATGGTCGTGAAGCTTTCTTT. Variable domain in full (rest from reference TRBV11-2 and TRBJ1-1): EAGVAQSPRYKIIEKRQSVAFWCNPISGHATLYWYQQILGQGPKLLIQFQNNGVVDDSQLPKDRFSAERLKGVDSTLKIQPAKLEDSAVYLCASSLAYGREAFFGQGTRLTVV.

This chain links TRBV6-1 with TRBJ2-7; no clear D gene. Deletions cut 1 base from V and 2 bases from J, with 18 bases between. Germline assignment: CDR1 MNHNS and CDR2 SASEGT. This CDR3 contains 17 residues. CDR3 in amino acids: CASSEGPGLGPTYEQYV. For the CDR3, the DNA is TGTGCCAGCAGTGAAGGCCCCGGTCTAGGCCCTACCTACGAGCAGTACGTC.

This chain links TRBV7-6 with TRBJ1-1; D is undetermined. V was pared by 1 base and J by 3 bases, with 9 bases between. The CDR3 is 14 residues long. CDR1 is SGHVS, CDR2 FNYEAQ, per germline. CDR3 coding DNA: TGTGCCAGCAGCTTAGGGAGGGCCTACACTGAAGCTTTCTTT. Translated, it gives CASSLGRAYTEAFF.

This chain joins TRBV7-2 and TRBJ1-4; maybe TRBD1 (5 bases). The V end lost 4 bases, the J end lost 8 bases, and 14 bases lay between the germline ends. Germline assignment: CDR1 SGHTA and CDR2 FQGNSA. This CDR3 is 14 amino acids long. As DNA, the CDR3 is TGTGCCAGCAGCTCCCCAGGAGGGACGGAAAAACTGTTTTTT. The encoded protein is CASSSPGGTEKLFF.

The genes are TRBV6-5 and TRBJ1-6; D might be TRBD1 (6 bases). CDR3 size: 15 residues. Germline assignment: CDR1 MNHEY and CDR2 SVGAGI. V lost 6 bases and J 9 bases, leaving 18 bases between the germline ends. CDR3 DNA sequence: TGTGCCAGCAGGTCTGCGGGGGCGCGTGGTTCACCCCTCCACTTT. Translated, it gives CASRSAGARGSPLHF.

This clone has only a few counts. V gene TRBV6-1 combines with J gene TRBJ1-1; possible D gene TRBD1, 5 bases. Germline-derived CDR1 and CDR2 are MNHNS and SASEGT. The CDR3 runs to 14 residues. Trimming left V 7 bases short and J 7 bases short, with 19 bases between. CDR3 in amino acids: CASKLMDTVLEAFF. The CDR3 DNA is TGTGCCAGCAAACTGATGGACACCGTCCTTGAAGCTTTCTTT.

In this sample, this clone turned up a few times. The chain has TRBV5-1 and TRBJ1-6; D is unclear. V was trimmed by 0 bases and J by 10 bases, leaving 8 bases between them. CDR3 length equals 13 residues. The germline V gene encodes CDR1 SGHRS and CDR2 YFSETQ. CDR3 DNA sequence: TGCGCCAGCAGCTTGGACAGCAACTCACCCCTCCACTTT. Its translation is CASSLDSNSPLHF.

The J gene is TRBJ1-5, the V gene TRBV19, with D possibly being TRBD1 (5 bases). The germline V gene encodes CDR1 LNHDA and CDR2 SQIVND (reference sequence). The CDR3 is 16 residues long. The V end lost 5 bases, the J end lost 3 bases, and 17 bases lay between the germline ends. The CDR3 DNA reads TGTGCCAGTAGTTTAAAATCGGGACCGCTCAATCAGCCCCAGCATTTT. This translates into CASSLKSGPLNQPQHF. The full variable domain, with the rest looked up from reference TRBV19 and TRBJ1-5, is DGGITQSPKYLFRKEGQNVTLSCEQNLNHDAMYWYRQDPGQGLRLIYYSQIVNDFQKGDIAEGYSVSREKKESFPLTVTSAQKNPTAFYLCASSLKSGPLNQPQHFGDGTRLSIL.

This clone came up once. The chain is built from TRBV5-6 and TRBJ2-7, with D unclear. The ends were cut back, 0 bases at V and 6 bases at J, with 13 bases in the middle. The length of the CDR3 is 14 residues. Germline CDR1 reads SGHDT; CDR2 reads YYEEEE. The CDR3 sequence: CASSLGGSSGEQYV. Here the CDR3 DNA reads TGTGCCAGCAGCTTGGGGGGTAGTTCTGGCGAGCAGTACGTC.